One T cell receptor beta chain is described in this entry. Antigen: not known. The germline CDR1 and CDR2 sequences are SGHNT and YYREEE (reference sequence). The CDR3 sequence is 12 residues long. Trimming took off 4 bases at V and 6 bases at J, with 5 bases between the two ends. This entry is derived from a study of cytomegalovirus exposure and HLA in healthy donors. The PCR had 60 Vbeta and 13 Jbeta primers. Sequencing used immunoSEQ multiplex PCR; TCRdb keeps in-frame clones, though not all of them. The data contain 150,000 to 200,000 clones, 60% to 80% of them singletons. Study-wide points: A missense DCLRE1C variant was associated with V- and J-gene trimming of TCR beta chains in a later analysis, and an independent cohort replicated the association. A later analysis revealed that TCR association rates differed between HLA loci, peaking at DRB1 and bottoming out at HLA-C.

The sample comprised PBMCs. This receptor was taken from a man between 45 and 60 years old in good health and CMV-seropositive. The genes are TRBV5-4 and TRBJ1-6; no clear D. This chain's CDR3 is CASSRGNSPLHF. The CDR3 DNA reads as TGTGCCAGCAGCCGAGGTAATTCACCCCTCCACTTT.